This T cell receptor (beta chain) was recovered during a study of beta chain features in type 1 diabetes. Findings of the study overall: In all four CD4+ subsets, TCRB CDR3 length was significantly, moderately reduced in type 1 diabetes. Among type 1 diabetes patients, VDJ junctions had fewer insertions and more deletions. The similarity of naive, central memory and Treg TCRB repertoires appeared greater among patients than among healthy donors.

Expressed TCRB transcripts were sequenced because the isolated RNA had all been reverse transcribed beforehand. Produced via immunoSEQ multiplex PCR; TCRdb's table is partial and in-frame only. The table includes about 700,000 clones, 13% detected once. CDR3 length equals 15 residues. Per the germline V gene, CDR1 is SGDLS and CDR2 is YYNGEE. Trimming at V came to 0 bases and at J to 2 bases, leaving 4 bases not matched to a gene. This clone was seen only a few times. Its matching antigen is unknown. The chain joins TRBV9 to TRBJ2-7; 8 bases are shared with TRBD1. The clonotype originates from a young man with type 1 diabetes. The sequenced sample consisted of naive CD4+ T cells from blood. The CDR3 nucleotides read TGTGCCAGCAGCGTAGGTCTGGGACAGGCCTACGAGCAGTACTTC. Amino acid sequence: CASSVGLGQAYEQYF.